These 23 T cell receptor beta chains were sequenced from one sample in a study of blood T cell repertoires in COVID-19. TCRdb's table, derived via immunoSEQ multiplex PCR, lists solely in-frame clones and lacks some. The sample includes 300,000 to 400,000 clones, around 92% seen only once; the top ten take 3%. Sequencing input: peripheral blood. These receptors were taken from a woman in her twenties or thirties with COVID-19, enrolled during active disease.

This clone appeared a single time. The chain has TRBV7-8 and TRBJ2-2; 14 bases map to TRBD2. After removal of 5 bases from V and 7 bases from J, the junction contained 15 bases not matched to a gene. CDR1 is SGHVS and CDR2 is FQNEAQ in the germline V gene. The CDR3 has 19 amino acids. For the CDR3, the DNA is TGTGCCAGCAGCCCCCGTGAGGCCGGGACTAGCGGGAGCGACGGGGAGCTGTTTTTT. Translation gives CASSPREAGTSGSDGELFF.

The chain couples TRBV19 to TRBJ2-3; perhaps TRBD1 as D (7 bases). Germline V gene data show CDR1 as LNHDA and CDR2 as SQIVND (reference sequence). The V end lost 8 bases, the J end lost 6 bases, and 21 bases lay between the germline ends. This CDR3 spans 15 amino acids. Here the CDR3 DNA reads TGTGCCAGTGCGTACAGGGGACTTCCGAGCGATACGCAGTATTTT. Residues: CASAYRGLPSDTQYF.

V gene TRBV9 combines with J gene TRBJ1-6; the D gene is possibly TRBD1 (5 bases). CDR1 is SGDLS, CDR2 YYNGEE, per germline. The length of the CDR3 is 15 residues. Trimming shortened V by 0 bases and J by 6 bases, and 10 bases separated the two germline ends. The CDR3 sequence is CASSVVSDSNSPLHF. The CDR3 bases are TGTGCCAGCAGCGTAGTGTCTGACAGTAATTCACCCCTCCACTTT.

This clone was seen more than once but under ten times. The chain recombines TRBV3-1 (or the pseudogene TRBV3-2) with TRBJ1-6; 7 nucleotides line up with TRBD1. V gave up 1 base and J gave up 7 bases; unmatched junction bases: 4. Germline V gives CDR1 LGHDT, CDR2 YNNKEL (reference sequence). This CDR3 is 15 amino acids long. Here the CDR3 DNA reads TGTGCCAGCAGCCAAGGGGGACAGCAAAATTCACCCCTCCACTTT. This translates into CASSQGGQQNSPLHF.

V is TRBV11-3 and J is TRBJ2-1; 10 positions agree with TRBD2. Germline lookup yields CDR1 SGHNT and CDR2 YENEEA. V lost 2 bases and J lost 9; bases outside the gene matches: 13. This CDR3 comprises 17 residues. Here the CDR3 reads CASSLTAGLAGAVEQFF. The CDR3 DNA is TGTGCCAGCAGCTTAACTGCCGGCCTAGCGGGAGCTGTTGAGCAGTTCTTC.

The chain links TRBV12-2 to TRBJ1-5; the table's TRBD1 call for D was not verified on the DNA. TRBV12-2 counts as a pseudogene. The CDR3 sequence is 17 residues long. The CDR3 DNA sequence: TGTGCAAGTCGCTTAAGGAGGGGACAGGGTTTTGCACAGCCCCAGCATTTT. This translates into CASRLRRGQGFAQPQHF.

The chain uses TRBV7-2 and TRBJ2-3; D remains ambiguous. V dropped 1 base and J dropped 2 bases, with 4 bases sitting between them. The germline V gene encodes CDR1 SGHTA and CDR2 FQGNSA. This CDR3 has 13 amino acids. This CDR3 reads CASSLGPTDTQYF. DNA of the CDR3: TGTGCCAGCAGCTTAGGGCCCACAGATACGCAGTATTTT. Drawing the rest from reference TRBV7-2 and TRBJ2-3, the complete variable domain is GAGVSQSPSNKVTEKGKDVELRCDPISGHTALYWYRQSLGQGLEFLIYFQGNSAPDKSGLPSDRFSAERTGGSVSTLTIQRTQQEDSAVYLCASSLGPTDTQYFGPGTRLTVL.

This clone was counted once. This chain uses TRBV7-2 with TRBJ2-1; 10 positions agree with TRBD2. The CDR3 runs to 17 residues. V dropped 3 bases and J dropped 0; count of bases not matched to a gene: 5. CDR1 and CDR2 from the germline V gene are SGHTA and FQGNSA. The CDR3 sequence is CASSLGLAPSSYNEQFF. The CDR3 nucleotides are TGTGCCAGCAGCTTGGGACTAGCGCCGAGCTCCTACAATGAGCAGTTCTTC.

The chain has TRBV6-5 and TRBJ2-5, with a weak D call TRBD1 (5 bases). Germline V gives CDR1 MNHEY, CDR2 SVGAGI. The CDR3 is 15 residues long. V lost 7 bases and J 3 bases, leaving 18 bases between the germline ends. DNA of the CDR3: TGTGCCAGCAAAGATATTTGGACATCGAAAGAGACCCAGTACTTC. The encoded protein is CASKDIWTSKETQYF.

The CDR3 bases are TGTGCCAGCAGTGAACCGCAGGGAGGGAGGGAGACCCAGTACTTC. Translating gives CASSEPQGGRETQYF. The chain recombines TRBV2 with TRBJ2-5; 7 bases are a match to TRBD2. V gave up 2 bases and J gave up 5 bases; unmatched junction bases: 8. Germline V gives CDR1 SNHLY, CDR2 FYNNEI. The CDR3 has 15 amino acids.

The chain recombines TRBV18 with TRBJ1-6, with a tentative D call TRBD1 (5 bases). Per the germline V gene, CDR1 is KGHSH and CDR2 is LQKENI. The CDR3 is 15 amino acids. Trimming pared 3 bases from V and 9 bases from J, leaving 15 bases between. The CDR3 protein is CASSPQGVAVSPLHF. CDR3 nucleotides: TGTGCCAGCTCACCCCAGGGCGTGGCGGTTTCACCCCTCCACTTT.

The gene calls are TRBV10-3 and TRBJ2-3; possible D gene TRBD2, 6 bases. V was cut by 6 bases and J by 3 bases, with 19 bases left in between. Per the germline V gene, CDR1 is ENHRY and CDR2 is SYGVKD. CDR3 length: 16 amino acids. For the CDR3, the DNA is TGTGCCATCAGGGGGGGATGGCTTAGGAGTACAGATACGCAGTATTTT. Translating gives CAIRGGWLRSTDTQYF.

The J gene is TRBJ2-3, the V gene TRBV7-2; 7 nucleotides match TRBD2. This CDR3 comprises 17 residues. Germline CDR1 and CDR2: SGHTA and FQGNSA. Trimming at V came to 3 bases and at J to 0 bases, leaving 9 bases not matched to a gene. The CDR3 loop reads CASSFPGTIKSTDTQYF. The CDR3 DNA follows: TGTGCCAGCAGCTTTCCCGGGACTATCAAAAGCACAGATACGCAGTATTTT. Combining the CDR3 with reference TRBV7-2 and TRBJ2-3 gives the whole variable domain GAGVSQSPSNKVTEKGKDVELRCDPISGHTALYWYRQSLGQGLEFLIYFQGNSAPDKSGLPSDRFSAERTGGSVSTLTIQRTQQEDSAVYLCASSFPGTIKSTDTQYFGPGTRLTVL.

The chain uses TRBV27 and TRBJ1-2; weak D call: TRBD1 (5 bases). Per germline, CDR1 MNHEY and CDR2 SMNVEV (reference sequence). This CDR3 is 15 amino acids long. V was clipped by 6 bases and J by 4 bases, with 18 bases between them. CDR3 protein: CASSARLGLSYGYTF. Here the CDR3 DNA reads TGTGCCAGCAGCGCCAGATTGGGGCTAAGCTATGGCTACACCTTC.

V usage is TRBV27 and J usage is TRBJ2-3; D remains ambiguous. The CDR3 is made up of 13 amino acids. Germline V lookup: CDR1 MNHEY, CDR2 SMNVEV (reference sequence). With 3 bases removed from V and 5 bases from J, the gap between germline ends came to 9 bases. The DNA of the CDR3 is TGTGCCAGCAGTTTCATAAGAGGAGATACGCAGTATTTT. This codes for CASSFIRGDTQYF.

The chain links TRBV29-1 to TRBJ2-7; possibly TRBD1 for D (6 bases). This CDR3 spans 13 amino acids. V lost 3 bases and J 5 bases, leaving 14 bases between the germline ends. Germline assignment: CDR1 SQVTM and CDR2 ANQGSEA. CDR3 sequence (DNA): TGCAGCGTTGAGTCTGGGGGCTTCAACGAGCAGTACTTC. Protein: CSVESGGFNEQYF.

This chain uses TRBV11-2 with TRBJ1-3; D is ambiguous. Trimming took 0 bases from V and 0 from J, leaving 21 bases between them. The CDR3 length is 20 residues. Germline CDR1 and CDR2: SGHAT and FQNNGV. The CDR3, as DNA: TGTGCCAGCAGCTTAGATCCCTATTGGGTTAGGGAGAGCTCTGGAAACACCATATATTTT. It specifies CASSLDPYWVRESSGNTIYF.

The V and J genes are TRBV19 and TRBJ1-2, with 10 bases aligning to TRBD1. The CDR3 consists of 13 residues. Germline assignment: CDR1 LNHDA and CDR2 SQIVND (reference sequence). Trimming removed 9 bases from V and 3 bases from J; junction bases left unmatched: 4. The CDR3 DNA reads TGTGCCAGCCTGGGACAGGGGTACTATGGCTACACCTTC. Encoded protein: CASLGQGYYGYTF.

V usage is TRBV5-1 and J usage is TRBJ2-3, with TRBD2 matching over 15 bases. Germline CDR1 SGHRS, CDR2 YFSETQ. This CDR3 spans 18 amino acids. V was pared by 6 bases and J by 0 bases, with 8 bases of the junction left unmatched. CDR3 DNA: TGCGCCAGCACCCTGGGACTAGCGGGAGGCATTAGCACAGATACGCAGTATTTT. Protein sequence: CASTLGLAGGISTDTQYF.

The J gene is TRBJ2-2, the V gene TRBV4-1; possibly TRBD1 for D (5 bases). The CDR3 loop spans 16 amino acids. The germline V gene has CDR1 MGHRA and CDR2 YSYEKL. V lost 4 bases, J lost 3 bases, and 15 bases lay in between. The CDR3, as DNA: TGCGCCAGCAGCCCCAGTCAGCAGGGATACACCGGGGAGCTGTTTTTT. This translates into CASSPSQQGYTGELFF.

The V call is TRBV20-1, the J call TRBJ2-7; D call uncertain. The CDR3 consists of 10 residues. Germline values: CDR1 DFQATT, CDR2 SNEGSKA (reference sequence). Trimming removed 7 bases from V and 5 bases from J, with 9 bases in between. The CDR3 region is CSGTRHEQYF. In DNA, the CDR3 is TGCAGTGGTACGAGGCACGAGCAGTACTTC.

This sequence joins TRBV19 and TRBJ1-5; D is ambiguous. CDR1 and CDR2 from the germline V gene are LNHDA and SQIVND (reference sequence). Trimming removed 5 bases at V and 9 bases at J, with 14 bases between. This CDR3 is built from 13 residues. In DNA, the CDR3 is TGTGCCAGTAGTCCCGAATCCGTGCGGCCCCAGCATTTT. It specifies CASSPESVRPQHF.

The CDR3 nucleotides are TGTGCCACCCAGGGACTAGCGGACAATGAGCAGTTCTTC. Translation: CATQGLADNEQFF. This chain connects TRBV11-3 to TRBJ2-1; 11 bases fit TRBD2. This CDR3 contains 13 residues. Trimming at V came to 10 bases and at J to 5 bases, leaving 4 bases not matched to a gene. The V gene's germline CDR1 is SGHNT and CDR2 YENEEA. The full variable domain, in which reference TRBV11-3 and TRBJ2-1 provide the parts outside the CDR3, is EAGVVQSPRYKIIEKKQPVAFWCNPISGHNTLYWYLQNLGQGPELLIRYENEEAVDDSQLPKDRFSAERLKGVDSTLKIQPAELGDSAVYLCATQGLADNEQFFGPGTRLTVL.